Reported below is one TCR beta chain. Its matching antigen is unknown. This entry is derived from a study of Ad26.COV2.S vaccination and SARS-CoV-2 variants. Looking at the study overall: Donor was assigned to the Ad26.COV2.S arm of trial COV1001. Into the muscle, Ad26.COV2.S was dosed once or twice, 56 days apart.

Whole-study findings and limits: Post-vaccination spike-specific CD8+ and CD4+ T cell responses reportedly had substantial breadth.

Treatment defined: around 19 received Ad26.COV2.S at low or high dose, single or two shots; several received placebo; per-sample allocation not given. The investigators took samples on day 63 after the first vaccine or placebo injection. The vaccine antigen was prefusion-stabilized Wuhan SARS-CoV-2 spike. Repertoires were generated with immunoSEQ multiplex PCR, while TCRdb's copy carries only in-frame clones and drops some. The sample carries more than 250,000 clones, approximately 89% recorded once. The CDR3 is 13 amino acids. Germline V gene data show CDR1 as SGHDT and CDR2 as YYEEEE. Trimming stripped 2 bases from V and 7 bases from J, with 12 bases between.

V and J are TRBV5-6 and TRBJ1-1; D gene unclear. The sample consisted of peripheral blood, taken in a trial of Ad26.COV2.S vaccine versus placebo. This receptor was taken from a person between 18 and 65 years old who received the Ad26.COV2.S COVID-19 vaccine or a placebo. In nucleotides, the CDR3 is TGTGCCAGCAGCTTACGTGGAGGCCATGAAGCTTTCTTT. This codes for CASSLRGGHEAFF.